This TCR beta chain is drawn from a study of T cell responses to AZD1222 COVID-19 vaccine. Study overall: Samples with a second dose at about 4 or about 12 weeks were pooled together.

Notes on the study in general: Researchers report vaccine-associated CD4 TCRs spanning spike, with dominance at 160-218 and 743-854. Donors were largely white British and mainly female; clonal diversity was possibly underestimated. Unmutated variant regions are reportedly the target of nearly half of TCRs that are spike-specific.

V was clipped by 0 bases and J by 2 bases, with 14 bases between them. The CDR3 has 16 residues. CDR1 is MNHEY, CDR2 SVGAGI, per germline. The assay was immunoSEQ multiplex PCR, and TCRdb's table has in-frame clones only and misses some. The sample gives about 150,000 clones, roughly 91% of which show up once; 1.1% to 1.5% is in the top ten. Comments on this clone: Its antigen is not known.

The chain joins TRBV6-5 to TRBJ2-7; no firm D call. Sequences were derived from peripheral blood, sampled on day 0 of AZD1222 vaccination. This sequence was found in an adult in good health. This chain's CDR3 is CASSYSTLGGPYEQYF. CDR3 sequence (DNA): TGTGCCAGCAGTTACTCGACCCTGGGCGGACCCTACGAGCAGTACTTC.